Below, 3 T cell receptor beta chains from the same sample are listed, as sequenced in a study of cytomegalovirus exposure and HLA in healthy donors. Primers included in the PCR were 60 Vbeta and 13 Jbeta primers. Here immunoSEQ multiplex PCR was the method, and the copy in TCRdb shows in-frame clones only, minus some. Here the sample spans 150,000 to 200,000 clones, 65% to 85% being singletons. The source material was PBMCs. These receptor sequences come from a woman in her thirties or forties in good health and CMV-seropositive.

CDR3: CASSLSQGNYGYTF. The CDR3 DNA sequence: TGTGCCAGCAGCTTGAGTCAGGGAAACTATGGCTACACCTTC. The chain employs TRBV5-6 and TRBJ1-2; D possibly corresponds to TRBD1 (5 bases). The CDR3 is made up of 14 amino acids. Germline CDR1 and CDR2: SGHDT and YYEEEE. Between the trimmed V and J ends, which lost 1 base and 2 bases, there was a span of 9 bases. The whole variable domain, remainder taken from reference TRBV5-6 and TRBJ1-2, is DAGVTQSPTHLIKTRGQQVTLRCSPKSGHDTVSWYQQALGQGPQFIFQYYEEEERQRGNFPDRFSGHQFPNYSSELNVNALLLGDSALYLCASSLSQGNYGYTFGSGTRLTVV.

The V gene is TRBV6-5, the J gene TRBJ2-3, with 10 bases lining up with TRBD1. V lost 5 bases and J lost 6; bases outside the gene matches: 5. The CDR3 runs to 14 residues. Looked up from germline, CDR1 is MNHEY and CDR2 is SVGAGI. CDR3 sequence: CASSADRGADTQYF. The CDR3 DNA follows: TGTGCCAGCAGTGCGGACAGGGGGGCGGATACGCAGTATTTT.

This sequence joins TRBV29-1 and TRBJ2-3; 8 positions match TRBD1. J was trimmed by 6 bases and V by 3 bases; bases with no gene match: 5. The CDR3 has 13 amino acids. Germline V gene data show CDR1 as SQVTM and CDR2 as ANQGSEA. The CDR3 loop reads CSVDGTGMDTQYF. CDR3 bases: TGCAGCGTTGACGGGACAGGAATGGATACGCAGTATTTT.